The rows below give T cell receptor beta chains drawn from one sample of a study of CD8 T cells in ankylosing spondylitis. MiXCR, run by TCRdb on the 5' RACE reads, gives a single entry per CDR3 protein. The sample carries about 390,000 distinct CDR3 sequences, approximately 20% recorded once. Sample: blood, either unsorted or a sorted T cell fraction (not recorded which). Source of these receptors: a male donor with ankylosing spondylitis. The CDR3 runs from the conserved cysteine through the conserved F or W. Fields, in order: clone size, CDR3 length, J gene, V gene, D gene, CDR3 DNA, CDR3 protein. The D gene is left open where the match is weak. Rows give clone size only sometimes, using once, few, many, or a class for an expanded clone.

clone_size: few
cdr3_length: 15
j_call: TRBJ1-5
v_call: TRBV20-1
d_call: -
cdr3_nt: TGCAGTGCTAGAGATCGACTCCTTAGCAATCAGCCCCAGCATTTT
cdr3_aa: CSARDRLLSNQPQHF

clone_size: -
cdr3_length: 13
j_call: TRBJ2-5
v_call: TRBV20-1
d_call: -
cdr3_nt: TGCAGTGCCATTACCCCGGGAGCGGAGACCCAGTACTTC
cdr3_aa: CSAITPGAETQYF

clone_size: once
cdr3_length: 13
j_call: TRBJ2-1
v_call: TRBV20-1
d_call: -
cdr3_nt: TGCAGTGCTAGAGATAGACTCCACAATGAGCAGTTCTTC
cdr3_aa: CSARDRLHNEQFF

clone_size: -
cdr3_length: 14
j_call: TRBJ2-7
v_call: TRBV20-1
d_call: -
cdr3_nt: TGCAGTGCTATTATCAGGGAAACATCCTACGAGCAGTACTTC
cdr3_aa: CSAIIRETSYEQYF

clone_size: -
cdr3_length: 18
j_call: TRBJ2-2
v_call: TRBV7-6
d_call: TRBD2
cdr3_nt: TGTGCCAGCAGCTTAATGGCCCTGCGGGAGGGGACCGCCGGGGAGCTGTTTTTT
cdr3_aa: CASSLMALREGTAGELFF

clone_size: -
cdr3_length: 14
j_call: TRBJ2-2
v_call: TRBV12-3/TRBV12-4
d_call: TRBD1
cdr3_nt: TGTGCCAGCAGTTTGGACAGGGGGAGCGGGGAGCTGTTTTTT
cdr3_aa: CASSLDRGSGELFF

clone_size: -
cdr3_length: 13
j_call: TRBJ2-5
v_call: TRBV5-6
d_call: TRBD2
cdr3_nt: TGTGCCAGCAGCTACGGACTAGCGGAGACCCAGTACTTC
cdr3_aa: CASSYGLAETQYF

clone_size: -
cdr3_length: 13
j_call: TRBJ1-1
v_call: TRBV20-1
d_call: -
cdr3_nt: TGCAGTGCTAGACCCCCGTCGATAATCGGGGCTTTCTTT
cdr3_aa: CSARPPSIIGAFF

clone_size: few
cdr3_length: 16
j_call: TRBJ1-1
v_call: TRBV25-1
d_call: TRBD1
cdr3_nt: TGTGCCAGCAGTAACCATTCGACAGGGACAAAAACTGAAGCTTTCTTT
cdr3_aa: CASSNHSTGTKTEAFF

clone_size: -
cdr3_length: 18
j_call: TRBJ1-2
v_call: TRBV6-1
d_call: -
cdr3_nt: TGTGCCAGCAGTGCTTCAGGCCCTTTGACAGCGATCTTCTATGGCTACACCTTC
cdr3_aa: CASSASGPLTAIFYGYTF

clone_size: many
cdr3_length: 14
j_call: TRBJ2-3
v_call: TRBV20-1
d_call: TRBD1
cdr3_nt: TGCAGTGCTAGAGCCGGGACAGGGGCAGATACGCAGTATTTT
cdr3_aa: CSARAGTGADTQYF

clone_size: -
cdr3_length: 14
j_call: TRBJ1-5
v_call: TRBV6-2/TRBV6-3
d_call: -
cdr3_nt: TGTGCCAGCACCCTGGGCGGGGGTATCCAGCCCCAGCATTTT
cdr3_aa: CASTLGGGIQPQHF

clone_size: few
cdr3_length: 14
j_call: TRBJ1-1
v_call: TRBV27
d_call: TRBD1
cdr3_nt: TGTGCCAGCAGGGGACAGAGCAGGAACACTGAAGCTTTCTTT
cdr3_aa: CASRGQSRNTEAFF

clone_size: few
cdr3_length: 16
j_call: TRBJ2-1
v_call: TRBV6-2/TRBV6-3
d_call: TRBD2
cdr3_nt: TGTGCCAGCAGGCCTAGCGGCCCCCCGAGGACTAATGAGCAGTTCTTC
cdr3_aa: CASRPSGPPRTNEQFF

clone_size: -
cdr3_length: 14
j_call: TRBJ2-7
v_call: TRBV7-8
d_call: -
cdr3_nt: TGTGCCAGCAGCTTAGGAGGGCCAACCTACGAGCAGTACTTC
cdr3_aa: CASSLGGPTYEQYF

clone_size: few
cdr3_length: 15
j_call: TRBJ1-4
v_call: TRBV20-1
d_call: TRBD1
cdr3_nt: TGCAGTGTTCCCCCTCCGACAGGGTCTAATGAAAAACTGTTTTTT
cdr3_aa: CSVPPPTGSNEKLFF

clone_size: -
cdr3_length: 17
j_call: TRBJ2-2
v_call: TRBV5-1
d_call: TRBD2
cdr3_nt: TGCGCCAGCAGCTTCCGAGGACTAGCGGGAGTACCCGGGGAGCTGTTTTTT
cdr3_aa: CASSFRGLAGVPGELFF

clone_size: -
cdr3_length: 13
j_call: TRBJ2-1
v_call: TRBV3-1
d_call: TRBD2
cdr3_nt: TGTGCCAGCAGCCAAGGCACTAGCGGGAGGTTTTTCTTC
cdr3_aa: CASSQGTSGRFFF

clone_size: -
cdr3_length: 14
j_call: TRBJ1-2
v_call: TRBV28
d_call: -
cdr3_nt: TGTGCCAGCAGTACCCCCGACGGTTACTATGGCTACACCTTC
cdr3_aa: CASSTPDGYYGYTF

clone_size: few
cdr3_length: 13
j_call: TRBJ1-1
v_call: TRBV5-1
d_call: -
cdr3_nt: TGCGCCAGCAGCACCGGACACCTACATGAAGCTTTCTTT
cdr3_aa: CASSTGHLHEAFF

clone_size: few
cdr3_length: 14
j_call: TRBJ1-5
v_call: TRBV5-4
d_call: -
cdr3_nt: TGTGCCAGCAGCTTGTTCGGGGGCAATCAGCCCCAGCATTTT
cdr3_aa: CASSLFGGNQPQHF

clone_size: -
cdr3_length: 14
j_call: TRBJ2-7
v_call: TRBV6-1
d_call: TRBD1
cdr3_nt: TGTGCCAGCAGGGGGGGGACAGGGTCATACGAGCAGTACTTC
cdr3_aa: CASRGGTGSYEQYF

clone_size: -
cdr3_length: 15
j_call: TRBJ2-3
v_call: TRBV12-3/TRBV12-4
d_call: TRBD2
cdr3_nt: TGTGCCAGCAGCTCGGGACTAGCGGGGGCAGATACGCAGTATTTT
cdr3_aa: CASSSGLAGADTQYF

clone_size: -
cdr3_length: 15
j_call: TRBJ1-6
v_call: TRBV10-3
d_call: -
cdr3_nt: TGTGCCATCAGTGAGGGAGGAGGAAGTAATTCACCCCTCCACTTT
cdr3_aa: CAISEGGGSNSPLHF

clone_size: few
cdr3_length: 15
j_call: TRBJ2-1
v_call: TRBV5-5
d_call: -
cdr3_nt: TGTGCCAGCATCCCCAGGGTAGCGGAGTACAATGAGCAGTTCTTC
cdr3_aa: CASIPRVAEYNEQFF

clone_size: -
cdr3_length: 13
j_call: TRBJ2-5
v_call: TRBV30
d_call: -
cdr3_nt: TGTGCCTGGAGCCGGGTCCCCCGGCAGACCCAGTACTTC
cdr3_aa: CAWSRVPRQTQYF

clone_size: -
cdr3_length: 14
j_call: TRBJ2-3
v_call: TRBV4-2
d_call: -
cdr3_nt: TGTGCCAGCAGCCAAGACGGGATTGCAGATACGCAGTATTTT
cdr3_aa: CASSQDGIADTQYF

clone_size: -
cdr3_length: 14
j_call: TRBJ2-7
v_call: TRBV30
d_call: -
cdr3_nt: TGTGCCTGGAGTGTTGGCAGAGCGGGCTACGAGCAGTACTTC
cdr3_aa: CAWSVGRAGYEQYF

clone_size: -
cdr3_length: 16
j_call: TRBJ2-2
v_call: TRBV7-6
d_call: -
cdr3_nt: TGTGCCAGCAGCCAAACAGCTAGCATATTCCCCGGGGAGCTGTTTTTT
cdr3_aa: CASSQTASIFPGELFF

clone_size: -
cdr3_length: 14
j_call: TRBJ2-5
v_call: TRBV20-1
d_call: -
cdr3_nt: TGCAGTGCCATGACAGGCGACGCAGGGGAGACCCAGTACTTC
cdr3_aa: CSAMTGDAGETQYF

clone_size: -
cdr3_length: 17
j_call: TRBJ2-1
v_call: TRBV7-8
d_call: TRBD2
cdr3_nt: TGTGCCAGCAGCTTAGTTAGCGGGATGAGCTCCTACAATGAGCAGTTCTTC
cdr3_aa: CASSLVSGMSSYNEQFF

clone_size: -
cdr3_length: 15
j_call: TRBJ2-1
v_call: TRBV12-3/TRBV12-4
d_call: -
cdr3_nt: TGTGCCAGCAGTTCCCCTCGACGTGGGGAACATGAGCAGTTCTTC
cdr3_aa: CASSSPRRGEHEQFF

clone_size: few
cdr3_length: 14
j_call: TRBJ2-7
v_call: TRBV7-9
d_call: TRBD1
cdr3_nt: TGTGCCAGCACCGGGACAGGAAATGCCTACGAGCAGTACTTC
cdr3_aa: CASTGTGNAYEQYF

clone_size: -
cdr3_length: 13
j_call: TRBJ2-7
v_call: TRBV5-1
d_call: -
cdr3_nt: TGCGCCAGCAAGCTAGGGGGGAGCTACGAGCAGTACTTC
cdr3_aa: CASKLGGSYEQYF

clone_size: few
cdr3_length: 15
j_call: TRBJ1-2
v_call: TRBV6-5
d_call: -
cdr3_nt: TGTGCCAGCAGTTACTGGACGCAGTCATCCTATGGCTACACCTTC
cdr3_aa: CASSYWTQSSYGYTF

clone_size: few
cdr3_length: 16
j_call: TRBJ1-1
v_call: TRBV20-1
d_call: TRBD1
cdr3_nt: TGCAGTGCTAGAAGGGGGCCCAGGACGGGGGCGTTTGAAGCTTTCTTT
cdr3_aa: CSARRGPRTGAFEAFF

clone_size: few
cdr3_length: 12
j_call: TRBJ2-1
v_call: TRBV5-1
d_call: -
cdr3_nt: TGCGCCAGCAGTCTAGCGTTTGGTGAGCAGTTCTTC
cdr3_aa: CASSLAFGEQFF

clone_size: -
cdr3_length: 16
j_call: TRBJ2-6
v_call: TRBV5-1
d_call: TRBD1
cdr3_nt: TGCGCCAGCAGCCTAGGACAGGCCTCTGGGGCCAACGTCCTGACTTTC
cdr3_aa: CASSLGQASGANVLTF

clone_size: few
cdr3_length: 15
j_call: TRBJ1-6
v_call: TRBV11-2
d_call: -
cdr3_nt: TGTGCCAGCAGCCCCAGGGGTTCCTATAATTCACCCCTCCACTTT
cdr3_aa: CASSPRGSYNSPLHF

clone_size: -
cdr3_length: 13
j_call: TRBJ2-3
v_call: TRBV2
d_call: -
cdr3_nt: TGTGCCAGCAGCGGGACCTACACAGATACGCAGTATTTT
cdr3_aa: CASSGTYTDTQYF

clone_size: few
cdr3_length: 14
j_call: TRBJ2-7
v_call: TRBV27
d_call: -
cdr3_nt: TGTGCCAGCAGTCGGTATTTCTCAACCTACGAGCAGTACTTC
cdr3_aa: CASSRYFSTYEQYF

clone_size: -
cdr3_length: 16
j_call: TRBJ2-5
v_call: TRBV28
d_call: -
cdr3_nt: TGTGCCAGCAGTTTAGCGGGACAGTGGCATCAAGAGACCCAGTACTTC
cdr3_aa: CASSLAGQWHQETQYF

clone_size: few
cdr3_length: 13
j_call: TRBJ2-7
v_call: TRBV6-1
d_call: -
cdr3_nt: TGTGCCAGCAGCAACGGTCGGAGCTCCGAGCAGTACTTC
cdr3_aa: CASSNGRSSEQYF

clone_size: -
cdr3_length: 15
j_call: TRBJ2-7
v_call: TRBV14
d_call: TRBD1
cdr3_nt: TGTGCCAGCAGCCAAGATTTCAGGGGGTACTACGAGCAGTACTTC
cdr3_aa: CASSQDFRGYYEQYF

clone_size: few
cdr3_length: 16
j_call: TRBJ1-1
v_call: TRBV11-1
d_call: -
cdr3_nt: TGTGCCAGCAGCTCGGGACTTACAGGGCGGATTACTGAAGCTTTCTTT
cdr3_aa: CASSSGLTGRITEAFF

clone_size: -
cdr3_length: 14
j_call: TRBJ1-4
v_call: TRBV20-1
d_call: TRBD1
cdr3_nt: TGCAGTGCTCCCGGGGGCTCAGGGGGGGAAAAACTGTTTTTT
cdr3_aa: CSAPGGSGGEKLFF

clone_size: -
cdr3_length: 14
j_call: TRBJ1-1
v_call: TRBV29-1
d_call: -
cdr3_nt: TGCAGCGTGGAGAGAGGACAGATGAACACTGAAGCTTTCTTT
cdr3_aa: CSVERGQMNTEAFF

clone_size: -
cdr3_length: 15
j_call: TRBJ2-1
v_call: TRBV5-1
d_call: TRBD2
cdr3_nt: TGCGCCAGCGGAAGCGGGAGAAGGAGGGACAATGAGCAGTTCTTC
cdr3_aa: CASGSGRRRDNEQFF

clone_size: few
cdr3_length: 14
j_call: TRBJ2-7
v_call: TRBV6-5
d_call: -
cdr3_nt: TGTGCCAGCAGTTACCCAGGGATCTCGGACGAGCAGTACTTC
cdr3_aa: CASSYPGISDEQYF

clone_size: -
cdr3_length: 15
j_call: TRBJ2-1
v_call: TRBV5-1
d_call: -
cdr3_nt: TGCGCCAGCAGCTCGCAGGGTCTCCCCTACAATGAGCAGTTCTTC
cdr3_aa: CASSSQGLPYNEQFF

clone_size: many
cdr3_length: 13
j_call: TRBJ2-7
v_call: TRBV5-1
d_call: -
cdr3_nt: TGCGCCAGCAGCTTATTCAGGAGTTACGAGCAGTACTTC
cdr3_aa: CASSLFRSYEQYF

clone_size: -
cdr3_length: 16
j_call: TRBJ2-1
v_call: TRBV12-3/TRBV12-4
d_call: TRBD2
cdr3_nt: TGTGCCAGCAGAAATAGCGGGAGGGGTTCCTACAATGAGCAGTTCTTC
cdr3_aa: CASRNSGRGSYNEQFF

clone_size: once
cdr3_length: 13
j_call: TRBJ1-6
v_call: TRBV30
d_call: -
cdr3_nt: TGTGCCCTTCAAACAGGCGGCAATTCACCCCTCCACTTT
cdr3_aa: CALQTGGNSPLHF